Ten or more counts support the clone carrying this T cell receptor (beta chain). This entry comes from a study of T cells after yellow fever vaccination. MiXCR, applied by TCRdb to the 5' RACE reads, yields one record per CDR3 protein. The data show under 150,000 distinct CDR3 sequences, about 8% seen once. This clonotype was obtained from a man aged 25 to 45 who received the YFV17D yellow fever vaccine. This specimen was CD4+ T cells sorted from PBMCs, taken 5 days after the yellow fever booster vaccination.

The CDR3 is CASTKGQINSPLHF. In DNA form, the CDR3 reads TGTGCCAGCACCAAGGGGCAGATTAATTCACCCCTCCACTTT. The rearrangement uses TRBV12-3 or TRBV12-4 and TRBJ1-6, with a possible D match to TRBD1 (5 bases). Trimming removed 7 bases from V and 6 bases from J, with 13 bases in between. The CDR3 extends over 14 amino acids.